Below, 11 T cell receptor beta chains from the same sample are listed, as sequenced in a study of CD8 T cells in ankylosing spondylitis. TCRdb analysed the 5' RACE reads with MiXCR anew, one entry per CDR3 protein. Among about 220,000 distinct CDR3 sequences listed, roughly 26% were seen once. Sequenced sample: blood, either unsorted or a sorted T cell fraction (not recorded which). These receptors all stem from a male donor with ankylosing spondylitis or in good health (not recorded which).

The table lists this clonotype with a few counts. The rearrangement links TRBV6-1 to TRBJ2-5, with D hard to call. V was clipped by 6 bases and J by 1 base, with 12 bases between them. Germline lookup yields CDR1 MNHNS and CDR2 SASEGT. CDR3 length equals 14 residues. This chain's CDR3 is CASSLGATQETQYF. CDR3 nucleotide sequence: TGTGCCAGCAGCCTCGGCGCGACCCAAGAGACCCAGTACTTC.

In this sample, this clonotype turned up many times. This chain joins TRBV29-1 and TRBJ2-7; TRBD1 matches 9 bases. V shed 6 bases, J shed 2 bases, and the junction held 5 bases outside the gene matches. This CDR3 has 13 amino acids. Germline loops: CDR1 SQVTM, CDR2 ANQGSEA. The CDR3: CSVLQGAAYEQYF. The CDR3 DNA reads as TGCAGCGTCCTACAGGGGGCAGCCTACGAGCAGTACTTC.

In this sample, this clonotype turned up many times. The chain links TRBV12-3 or TRBV12-4 to TRBJ1-3, with D tentatively TRBD1 (6 bases). V gave up 8 bases and J gave up 0 bases, with 8 bases separating them. The CDR3 runs to 13 residues. The CDR3 loop is CASGQSSGNTIYF. In DNA form, the CDR3 reads TGTGCCAGCGGACAGAGCTCTGGAAACACCATATATTTT.

This clonotype was detected ten times or more. The chain links TRBV5-1 to TRBJ2-7, with TRBD2 identical over 10 bases. Germline values: CDR1 SGHRS, CDR2 YFSETQ. The J segment lost 0 bases and the V segment lost 2 bases, leaving 8 bases of the junction unmatched. The length of the CDR3 is 17 residues. For the CDR3, the DNA is TGCGCCAGCAGCTTTCGAGGACTAGCGGTTAGCTCCTACGAGCAGTACTTC. Translation: CASSFRGLAVSSYEQYF.

This clonotype was recorded a few times. This chain connects TRBV6-1 to TRBJ2-4, with 12 nucleotides matching TRBD2. Germline CDR1 MNHNS, CDR2 SASEGT. The CDR3 totals 17 residues. The trim removed 2 bases at V and 7 bases at J, leaving 9 bases unmatched. The CDR3 DNA sequence: TGTGCCAGCAGTGAAAGCGTCACTAGCGGGAGGATGAACATTCAGTACTTC. Amino acids: CASSESVTSGRMNIQYF.

The CDR3 spells CSVRTLLGGTQYF. The DNA of the CDR3 is TGCAGCGTCCGGACTCTTTTGGGCGGGACCCAGTACTTC. V is TRBV29-1 and J is TRBJ2-5; a possible D gene is TRBD2 (5 bases). The CDR3 sequence is 13 residues long. CDR1 SQVTM and CDR2 ANQGSEA come from the germline V gene. Trimming took off 6 bases at V and 7 bases at J, with 18 bases between the two ends.

This clonotype was seen ten or more times. The rearrangement links TRBV7-2 to TRBJ2-3; 7 nucleotides agree with TRBD1. The CDR3 sequence is 14 residues long. Germline-derived CDR1 and CDR2 are SGHTA and FQGNSA. The J segment lost 4 bases and the V segment lost 2 bases, leaving 3 bases of the junction unmatched. The CDR3 sequence is CASSLSQGADTQYF. CDR3 bases: TGTGCCAGCAGCTTAAGCCAGGGGGCAGATACGCAGTATTTT.

This clonotype was counted many times. The CDR3 spells CSASPPQGLNEQYF. CDR3 DNA: TGCAGTGCTAGTCCCCCTCAGGGTTTAAACGAGCAGTACTTC. The gene calls are TRBV20-1 and TRBJ2-7; TRBD1 is a possible D gene (5 bases). V was shortened by 3 bases and J by 5 bases, with 17 bases between the two germline ends. This CDR3 is built from 14 residues. The V gene's germline CDR1 is DFQATT and CDR2 SNEGSKA (reference sequence).

The CDR3: CSVAVGTGQADTQYF. In DNA form, the CDR3 reads TGCAGCGTTGCGGTTGGGACAGGGCAAGCAGATACGCAGTATTTT. The V and J genes are TRBV29-1 and TRBJ2-3, with 9 positions matching TRBD1. V lost 4 bases and J lost 4; bases outside the gene matches: 9. Per germline, CDR1 SQVTM and CDR2 ANQGSEA. This CDR3 region has 15 residues.

This clonotype was found a few times. The chain couples TRBV5-6 to TRBJ2-7, with D unresolved. The CDR3 has 11 residues. V gave up 1 base and J gave up 6 bases, with 5 bases separating them. Germline V CDR1 and CDR2: SGHDT, YYEEEE. CDR3 loop: CASSLYAEQYF. The DNA for the CDR3 is TGTGCCAGCAGCTTGTACGCCGAGCAGTACTTC.

This clonotype has at least ten counts. This rearrangement joins TRBV6-1 to TRBJ2-2; D not resolved. V lost 6 bases and J lost 4, with 12 bases in between. From germline, CDR1 is MNHNS and CDR2 SASEGT. The CDR3 extends over 14 amino acids. The CDR3 sequence: CASRKDPITGELFF. For the CDR3, the DNA is TGTGCCAGCAGAAAGGACCCCATCACCGGGGAGCTGTTTTTT.